Listed below are T cell receptor beta chains from one sample, sequenced in a study of blood T cell repertoires in COVID-19. Profiling relied on immunoSEQ multiplex PCR, and the TCRdb table lists in-frame clones only, not all of them. This sample has about 88,000 clones, with 70% to 90% found just once. Sequenced sample: peripheral blood. All receptors derive from an elderly woman with acute or convalescent COVID-19. CDR3s include the opening cysteine and the closing phenylalanine or tryptophan. The order of the fields is D gene, J gene, V gene, clone size, CDR3 protein, CDR3 DNA. The D gene is left open where the match is weak. Size is omitted from some rows. Given values are once, few, many or a class for expanded clones.

NA TRBJ2-5 TRBV7-2 once CASSITGLQETQYF TGTGCCAGCAGCATCACAGGGCTCCAAGAGACCCAGTACTTC
TRBD1 TRBJ2-7 TRBV5-1 NA CASSGQGTISYEQYF TGCGCCAGCAGCGGACAGGGGACGATCTCCTACGAGCAGTACTTC
TRBD2 TRBJ2-1 TRBV29-1 NA CSVLGLAGGNSYNEQFF TGCAGCGTCCTGGGACTAGCGGGAGGCAACTCCTACAATGAGCAGTTCTTC
TRBD2 TRBJ2-3 TRBV3-1/TRBV3-2 NA CAVSGRTTDTQYF TGTGCCGTAAGCGGGAGAACTACAGATACGCAGTATTTT
TRBD2 TRBJ2-7 TRBV28 NA CASRDGYSGTIFTYEQYF TGTGCCAGCAGGGATGGTTACTCCGGGACTATCTTTACCTACGAGCAGTACTTC
TRBD1 TRBJ2-7 TRBV2 NA CASTNGGQGFYEQYF TGTGCCAGCACGAACGGGGGACAGGGATTCTACGAGCAGTACTTC
NA TRBJ1-1 TRBV7-9 once CASSLIGVENTEAFF TGTGCCAGCAGCCTTATCGGGGTCGAGAACACTGAAGCTTTCTTT
TRBD2 TRBJ2-7 TRBV6-5 few CASSYGSASGSGEQYF TGTGCCAGCAGTTACGGGTCTGCTAGCGGGAGTGGGGAGCAGTACTTC
TRBD2 TRBJ2-5 TRBV20-1 NA CSASSIAGRGAQYF TGCAGTGCTAGTTCCATAGCGGGACGGGGGGCCCAGTACTTC
NA TRBJ1-1 TRBV5-1 once CASSLQTGYTEAFF TGCGCCAGCAGCCTCCAGACAGGCTACACTGAAGCTTTCTTT
NA TRBJ1-5 TRBV5-1 NA CASSLTGGGNQPQHF TGCGCCAGCAGCTTGACCGGAGGGGGCAATCAGCCCCAGCATTTT
NA TRBJ2-5 TRBV10-3 NA CAISEYGGRETQYF TGTGCCATCAGTGAGTACGGGGGAAGAGAGACCCAGTACTTC
NA TRBJ1-1 TRBV28 NA CASSPAGNTEAFF TGTGCCAGCAGCCCAGCGGGCAACACTGAAGCTTTCTTT
NA TRBJ1-3 TRBV2 NA CASSERGAGNTIYF TGTGCCAGCAGTGAACGGGGAGCTGGAAACACCATATATTTT
TRBD1 TRBJ2-2 TRBV3-1/TRBV3-2 NA CASSLRGGVDTGELFF TGTGCCAGCAGCCTTCGAGGGGGCGTCGACACCGGGGAGCTGTTTTTT
NA TRBJ1-1 TRBV6-5 NA CASTLRGPMNTEAFF TGTGCCAGCACTCTCAGGGGACCGATGAACACTGAAGCTTTCTTT
TRBD1 TRBJ2-7 TRBV19 NA CASSNRAMGQRIYEQYF TGTGCCAGTAGTAATAGAGCCATGGGACAGCGAATCTACGAGCAGTACTTC
TRBD1 TRBJ1-5 TRBV19 NA CASSWDSEYSNQPQHF TGTGCCAGTAGTTGGGACAGCGAATATAGCAATCAGCCCCAGCATTTT
NA TRBJ2-5 TRBV4-3 NA CASSQDSRETETQYF TGCGCCAGCAGCCAAGATTCAAGGGAGACGGAGACCCAGTACTTC
NA TRBJ1-5 TRBV19 NA CASSLGRGFNQPQHF TGTGCCAGTAGCCTCGGGAGAGGCTTCAATCAGCCCCAGCATTTT
NA TRBJ2-2 TRBV10-3 NA CAITSGANTGELFF TGTGCCATCACTTCAGGGGCGAACACCGGGGAGCTGTTTTTT
TRBD2 TRBJ2-1 TRBV7-6 NA CASSLIGRGGYNEQFF TGTGCCAGCAGCTTAATCGGCCGGGGGGGTTACAATGAGCAGTTCTTC
NA TRBJ2-6 TRBV6-2/TRBV6-3 NA CASSYFGRQGSGANVLTF TGTGCCAGCAGTTACTTCGGGAGACAGGGTTCTGGGGCCAACGTCCTGACTTTC
TRBD2 TRBJ2-7 TRBV7-9 few CASSLTAGGNHEQYF TGTGCCAGCAGCTTAACAGCGGGAGGAAATCACGAGCAGTACTTC
TRBD2 TRBJ2-7 TRBV7-2 NA CASSGQRGPSYEQYF TGTGCCAGCAGCGGCCAGCGGGGGCCATCCTACGAGCAGTACTTC
NA TRBJ1-1 TRBV6-5 NA CASSYYQNTEAFF TGTGCCAGCAGTTACTATCAGAACACTGAAGCTTTCTTT
TRBD2 TRBJ2-5 TRBV6-5 NA CASRGGTSGIETQYF TGTGCCAGCAGGGGGGGGACTAGCGGGATAGAGACCCAGTACTTC
NA TRBJ2-5 TRBV18 NA CASSRQAVETQYF TGTGCCAGCTCAAGACAGGCGGTAGAGACCCAGTACTTC
NA TRBJ2-7 TRBV18 NA CASSGLTGLGEQYF TGTGCCAGCTCAGGCCTGACGGGTCTCGGCGAGCAGTACTTC
TRBD1 TRBJ1-1 TRBV24-1 NA CATSVKAGQGSVTEAFF TGTGCCACCAGTGTCAAGGCGGGACAGGGATCGGTCACTGAAGCTTTCTTT
TRBD2 TRBJ2-2 TRBV9 NA CASSVRSGLVGTGELFF TGTGCCAGCAGCGTAAGATCCGGACTAGTAGGCACCGGGGAGCTGTTTTTT
TRBD2 TRBJ2-7 TRBV18 NA CASSPRTSGLSYEQYF TGTGCCAGCTCACCGCGGACTAGCGGCCTCTCCTACGAGCAGTACTTC
TRBD1 TRBJ1-5 TRBV6-5 NA CASSRQGGENQPQHF TGTGCCAGCAGTAGACAGGGGGGGGAGAATCAGCCCCAGCATTTT
NA TRBJ2-2 TRBV29-1 NA CSGGQRNTGELFF TGCAGCGGCGGACAGAGGAACACCGGGGAGCTGTTTTTT
NA TRBJ1-1 TRBV6-6 once CASSYSDSEAFF TGTGCCAGCAGTTACTCGGACAGTGAAGCTTTCTTT
TRBD2 TRBJ2-5 TRBV7-2 NA CASSRTELAGDWETQYF TGTGCCAGCAGCCGTACCGAACTAGCGGGGGACTGGGAGACCCAGTACTTC
NA TRBJ1-2 TRBV5-6 NA CASSLAEGYGYTF TGTGCCAGCAGCTTGGCCGAGGGCTATGGCTACACCTTC
NA TRBJ2-2 TRBV21-1 NA CASPKCRDGGRDGELFF TGTGCCAGCCCCAAATGTAGGGACGGCGGGAGGGACGGGGAGCTGTTTTTT
TRBD1 TRBJ1-2 TRBV28 NA CASRYGTGRSYTF TGTGCCAGCAGATACGGGACAGGGAGGAGCTACACCTTC
NA TRBJ1-5 TRBV27 NA CASSLAGSNQPQHF TGTGCCAGCAGTTTGGCGGGGTCCAATCAGCCCCAGCATTTT
TRBD1 TRBJ2-3 TRBV3-1/TRBV3-2 NA CASSQHGRTLGQDSTDTQYF TGTGCCAGCAGCCAGCACGGCCGCACCTTAGGACAGGATAGCACAGATACGCAGTATTTT
TRBD1 TRBJ2-7 TRBV4-3 NA CASSQDDHRGLSTYYEQYF TGCGCCAGCAGCCAAGATGATCACAGGGGGCTATCTACCTACTACGAGCAGTACTTC
NA TRBJ2-3 TRBV7-9 NA CASSRTDFMDTQYF TGTGCCAGCAGCCGGACTGATTTCATGGATACGCAGTATTTT
TRBD1 TRBJ1-1 TRBV27 once CASNVGRGTEAFF TGTGCCAGCAATGTGGGCAGGGGGACTGAAGCTTTCTTT